The 24 T cell receptor beta chains below all came from one sample that was sequenced in a study of shared clonotypes between healthy human individuals. Produced via immunoSEQ multiplex PCR; TCRdb's table is partial and in-frame only. The profile shows around 2.3 million clones, approximately 96% of them singletons. The source material was naive CD4+ T cells sorted from blood. Subset indicated: CD45RA+ positively selected. These receptors were taken from a man between 18 and 29 years old in good health.

The chain is built from TRBV5-8 and TRBJ2-2, with D hard to call. Germline V CDR1 and CDR2: SGHTS, YDEGEE. V was shortened by 4 bases and J by 2 bases, with 3 bases between the two germline ends. The CDR3 has 12 residues. CDR3 protein: CASSTNTGELFF. Written as DNA, the CDR3 is TGTGCCAGCAGCACTAACACCGGGGAGCTGTTTTTT.

The chain combines TRBV6-5 with TRBJ1-6; D is uncertain. Germline V gene sequence: CDR1 MNHEY, CDR2 SVGAGI. V lost 6 bases and J 10 bases, leaving 16 bases between the germline ends. The CDR3 runs to 14 residues. The CDR3 is CASSRHGPGSPLHF. The CDR3 DNA reads as TGTGCCAGCAGCCGACACGGTCCCGGCTCACCCCTCCACTTT.

Only one count was recorded for this clone. V and J are TRBV6-1 and TRBJ2-7; D remains ambiguous. This CDR3 spans 14 amino acids. Germline lookup yields CDR1 MNHNS and CDR2 SASEGT. V was shortened by 4 bases and J by 6 bases, with 16 bases between the two germline ends. Here the CDR3 DNA reads TGTGCCAGCAGTGTTGACACCCTACCTCCCGAGCAGTACTTC. Translating gives CASSVDTLPPEQYF.

V usage is TRBV5-1 and J usage is TRBJ1-2, with 12 bases fitting TRBD1. The CDR3 contains 15 residues. The germline V gene has CDR1 SGHRS and CDR2 YFSETQ. Trimming at V came to 3 bases and at J to 4 bases, leaving 4 bases not matched to a gene. The CDR3 bases are TGCGCCAGCAGCTCCGGGACAGGGGGCTTCTATGGCTACACCTTC. Its protein is CASSSGTGGFYGYTF.

As to this clone: Other DNA sequences of this sample code for an identical CDR3. The V gene is TRBV5-1, the J gene TRBJ2-3; no clear D. Germline V lookup: CDR1 SGHRS, CDR2 YFSETQ. V lost 0 bases and J 6 bases, leaving 5 bases between the germline ends. This CDR3 contains 12 residues. The CDR3 sequence: CASSLERDTQYF. The CDR3 DNA follows: TGCGCCAGCAGCTTGGAAAGGGATACGCAGTATTTT.

This clone has only one observation. Other nucleotide sequences from this sample produce the same CDR3. J is TRBJ2-2 and V is TRBV6-5; TRBD2 is a possible D gene (5 bases). Germline loops: CDR1 MNHEY, CDR2 SVGAGI. This CDR3 is 13 amino acids long. Deletions cut 7 bases from V and 1 base from J, with 7 bases between. The CDR3 is CASTRGNTGELFF. The CDR3 DNA sequence: TGTGCCAGCACCCGGGGGAACACCGGGGAGCTGTTTTTT.

This rearrangement joins TRBV9 to TRBJ1-6; D might be TRBD1 (6 bases). Trimming pared 4 bases from V and 10 bases from J, leaving 18 bases between. The CDR3 is made up of 15 amino acids. CDR1 SGDLS and CDR2 YYNGEE come from the germline V gene. The CDR3 coding sequence is TGTGCCAGCAGCCCAGGGGACTCTGGGGTATCACCCCTCCACTTT. Its translation: CASSPGDSGVSPLHF.

The chain carries TRBV28 and TRBJ1-1, with D perhaps matching TRBD1 (6 bases). Trimming took 1 base from V and 6 from J, leaving 9 bases between them. There are 13 residues in the CDR3. CDR1 and CDR2 (germline): MDHEN, SYDVKM. The CDR3 reads CASSLSGVAEAFF. The CDR3 DNA sequence: TGTGCCAGCAGTTTATCAGGGGTAGCTGAAGCTTTCTTT. Full variable domain (rest looked up from reference TRBV28 and TRBJ1-1): DVKVTQSSRYLVKRTGEKVFLECVQDMDHENMFWYRQDPGLGLRLIYFSYDVKMKEKGDIPEGYSVSREKKERFSLILESASTNQTSMYLCASSLSGVAEAFFGQGTRLTVV.

The chain recombines TRBV6-5 with TRBJ1-2; possible D gene TRBD1, 6 bases. The CDR3 extends over 14 amino acids. Between the trimmed V and J ends, which lost 5 bases and 2 bases, there was a span of 12 bases. The germline V gene has CDR1 MNHEY and CDR2 SVGAGI. CDR3 sequence: CASSRYGTNYGYTF. For the CDR3, the DNA is TGTGCCAGCAGTCGCTATGGGACAAACTATGGCTACACCTTC.

The V gene is TRBV6-5, the J gene TRBJ2-1; 13 bases fit TRBD2. J was trimmed by 10 bases and V by 5 bases; bases with no gene match: 5. This CDR3 is built from 14 residues. The germline V gene encodes CDR1 MNHEY and CDR2 SVGAGI. In DNA form, the CDR3 reads TGTGCCAGCAGTGGACTAGCGGGGGCCGAGGAGCAGTTCTTC. It yields the protein CASSGLAGAEEQFF.

The gene calls are TRBV4-1 and TRBJ2-5, with 10 bases matching TRBD2. V lost 1 base, J lost 5 bases, and 7 bases stayed unmatched. This CDR3 has 16 residues. The germline V gene has CDR1 MGHRA and CDR2 YSYEKL. CDR3 sequence reads: CASSQGGLALLETQYF. The CDR3 DNA sequence: TGCGCCAGCAGCCAAGGGGGACTAGCGTTGTTGGAGACCCAGTACTTC.

This chain joins TRBV7-8 and TRBJ2-5; no clear D. The CDR3 has 12 amino acids. Germline V gene lookup returns CDR1 SGHVS and CDR2 FQNEAQ. Trimming removed 0 bases at V and 7 bases at J, with 6 bases between. Here the CDR3 reads CASSLASGTQYF. DNA of the CDR3: TGTGCCAGCAGCTTAGCCTCGGGGACCCAGTACTTC.

The CDR3 nucleotides read TGCGCCAGCAGCCAAGATACTCAGGGAGTCTACGAGCAGTACTTC. This gives the protein CASSQDTQGVYEQYF. The gene calls are TRBV4-1 and TRBJ2-7, with D perhaps given as TRBD1 or TRBD2 (5 bases each). This CDR3 contains 15 residues. Germline V CDR1 and CDR2: MGHRA, YSYEKL. Trimming left V 0 bases short and J 3 bases short, with 12 bases between.

This chain joins TRBV5-4 and TRBJ2-1, with D perhaps matching TRBD1 or TRBD2 (5 bases each). The CDR3 is 15 residues long. V was trimmed by 0 bases and J by 6 bases, leaving 13 bases between them. Germline values: CDR1 SGHNT, CDR2 YYREEE (reference sequence). The CDR3 region is CASSLEGEWGNEQFF. In DNA, the CDR3 is TGTGCCAGCAGCTTGGAAGGGGAGTGGGGCAATGAGCAGTTCTTC.

V is TRBV6-6 and J is TRBJ2-1, with TRBD2 as a possible D gene (7 bases). Per the germline V gene, CDR1 is MNHNY and CDR2 is SVGAGI (reference sequence). The CDR3 runs 13 residues. Trimming removed 8 bases at V and 6 bases at J, with 14 bases between. The CDR3 sequence is CASGGAIGNEQFF. CDR3 nucleotides: TGTGCCAGCGGGGGGGCAATTGGCAATGAGCAGTTCTTC.

The chain joins TRBV6-6 to TRBJ1-4; D may be TRBD1 (6 bases). Germline lookup yields CDR1 MNHNY and CDR2 SVGAGI (reference sequence). The CDR3 spans 12 residues. V was clipped by 6 bases and J by 12 bases, with 14 bases between them. CDR3 residues: CASSYRAGELFF. For the CDR3, the DNA is TGTGCCAGCAGCTATCGGGCAGGGGAACTGTTTTTT.

The chain employs TRBV18 and TRBJ2-7; D is tentatively TRBD1 or TRBD2 (6 bases each). Germline CDR1 and CDR2: KGHSH and LQKENI. V was clipped by 2 bases and J by 4 bases, with 15 bases between them. CDR3 length: 15 amino acids. CDR3 amino acids: CASSPKNGGEYEQYF. The CDR3 DNA reads TGTGCCAGCTCACCAAAAAACGGGGGCGAGTACGAGCAGTACTTC.

This chain joins TRBV7-8 and TRBJ1-4; D not resolved. This CDR3 region has 13 residues. V was pared by 1 base and J by 4 bases, with 4 bases between. Germline-derived CDR1 and CDR2 are SGHVS and FQNEAQ. The DNA of the CDR3 is TGTGCCAGCAGCTTAGGGGGTAATGAAAAACTGTTTTTT. The encoded protein is CASSLGGNEKLFF. Variable domain in full (rest from reference TRBV7-8 and TRBJ1-4): GAGVSQSPRYKVAKRGQDVALRCDPISGHVSLFWYQQALGQGPEFLTYFQNEAQLDKSGLPSDRFFAERPEGSVSTLKIQRTQQEDSAVYLCASSLGGNEKLFFGSGTQLSVL.

Turning to this clone: Mismatch with germline at one junction end may stem from a read error. V and J are TRBV7-7 and TRBJ2-2; perhaps TRBD2 as D (5 bases). The CDR3 is 13 amino acids. CDR1 is SSHAT, CDR2 FNYEAQ, per germline (reference sequence). The CDR3 loop reads CASSFGGTGELFF. The CDR3 DNA reads TGTGCTAGCAGCTTTGGCGGGACCGGGGAGCTGTTTTTT.

This chain links TRBV11-3 with TRBJ2-7; tentative D call: TRBD1 (6 bases). CDR3 size: 12 residues. Trimming left V 5 bases short and J 5 bases short, with 10 bases between. CDR1 is SGHNT and CDR2 is YENEEA in the germline V gene. The CDR3: CASSLTGDEQYF. DNA of the CDR3: TGTGCCAGCAGCCTGACAGGAGACGAGCAGTACTTC.

The chain has TRBV7-9 and TRBJ2-7; 7 bases line up with TRBD1. The CDR3 spans 15 residues. V gave up 1 base and J gave up 3 bases; unmatched junction bases: 6. Germline V CDR1 and CDR2: SEHNR, FQNEAQ (reference sequence). CDR3 sequence: CASSLGWDRHYEQYF. DNA of the CDR3: TGTGCCAGCAGCTTAGGGTGGGACAGACACTACGAGCAGTACTTC.

The CDR3 nucleotides read TGTGCCAGCAGACTTTCGGGAGGCGGACAGGGGATCGGCGGCTACACCTTC. It yields the protein CASRLSGGGQGIGGYTF. V gene TRBV5-6 combines with J gene TRBJ1-2; TRBD1 agrees at 9 bases. With V trimmed by 5 bases and J by 8 bases, 19 bases remained unmatched. The germline gives CDR1 SGHDT, CDR2 YYEEEE. This CDR3 spans 17 amino acids.

This chain links TRBV2 with TRBJ2-3; D remains unclear. The CDR3 is made up of 13 amino acids. The V and J ends lost 4 bases and 0 bases respectively, with 5 bases between them. Germline V gene lookup returns CDR1 SNHLY and CDR2 FYNNEI. This CDR3 reads CASSGLSTDTQYF. For the CDR3, the DNA is TGTGCCAGCAGTGGCCTTAGCACAGATACGCAGTATTTT.

The chain employs TRBV5-8 and TRBJ2-5, with unresolved D. The CDR3 totals 15 residues. Germline loops: CDR1 SGHTS, CDR2 YDEGEE. V gave up 1 base and J gave up 2 bases, with 12 bases separating them. CDR3 DNA: TGTGCCAGCAGCTTGATTTGGTCACAGCAAGAGACCCAGTACTTC. It yields the protein CASSLIWSQQETQYF.